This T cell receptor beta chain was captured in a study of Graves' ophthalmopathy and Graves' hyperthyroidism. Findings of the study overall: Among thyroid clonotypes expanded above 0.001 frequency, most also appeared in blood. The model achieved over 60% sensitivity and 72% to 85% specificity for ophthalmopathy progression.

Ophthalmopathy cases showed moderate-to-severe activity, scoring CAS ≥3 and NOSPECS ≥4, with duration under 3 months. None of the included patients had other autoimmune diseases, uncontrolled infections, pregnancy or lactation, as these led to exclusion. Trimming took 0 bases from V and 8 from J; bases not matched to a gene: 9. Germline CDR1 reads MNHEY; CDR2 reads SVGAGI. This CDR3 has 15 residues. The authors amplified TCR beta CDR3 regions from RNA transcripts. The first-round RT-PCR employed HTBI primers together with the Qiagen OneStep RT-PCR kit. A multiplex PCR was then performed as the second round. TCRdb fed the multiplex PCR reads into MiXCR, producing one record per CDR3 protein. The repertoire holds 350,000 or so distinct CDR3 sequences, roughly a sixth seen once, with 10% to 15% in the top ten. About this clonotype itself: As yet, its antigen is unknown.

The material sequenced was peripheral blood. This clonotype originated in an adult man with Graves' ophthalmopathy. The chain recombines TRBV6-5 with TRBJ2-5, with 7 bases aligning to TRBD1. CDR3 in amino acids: CASSYSGTALDTQYF. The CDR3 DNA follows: TGTGCCAGCAGTTACTCGGGGACAGCCCTAGATACCCAGTACTTC.